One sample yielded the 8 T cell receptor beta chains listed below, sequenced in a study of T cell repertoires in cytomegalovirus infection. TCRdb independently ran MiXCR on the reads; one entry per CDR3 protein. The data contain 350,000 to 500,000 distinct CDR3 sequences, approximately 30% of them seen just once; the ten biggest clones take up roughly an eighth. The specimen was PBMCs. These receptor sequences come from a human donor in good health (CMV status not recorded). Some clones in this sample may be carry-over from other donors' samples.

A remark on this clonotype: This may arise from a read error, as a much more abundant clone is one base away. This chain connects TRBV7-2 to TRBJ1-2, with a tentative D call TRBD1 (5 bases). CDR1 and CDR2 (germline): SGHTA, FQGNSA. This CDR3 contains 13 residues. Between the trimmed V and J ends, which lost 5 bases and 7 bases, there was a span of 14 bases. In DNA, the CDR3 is TGTGCCAGCAGCCACCGACAGTCGGGTGGCTACACCTTC. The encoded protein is CASSHRQSGGYTF.

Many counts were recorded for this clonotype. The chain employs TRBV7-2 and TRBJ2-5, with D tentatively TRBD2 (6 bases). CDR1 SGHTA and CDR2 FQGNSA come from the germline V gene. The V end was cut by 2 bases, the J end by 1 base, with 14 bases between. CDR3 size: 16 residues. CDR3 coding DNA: TGTGCCAGCAGCTTATGGCGGGGATCCTCCCAAGAGACCCAGTACTTC. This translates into CASSLWRGSSQETQYF.

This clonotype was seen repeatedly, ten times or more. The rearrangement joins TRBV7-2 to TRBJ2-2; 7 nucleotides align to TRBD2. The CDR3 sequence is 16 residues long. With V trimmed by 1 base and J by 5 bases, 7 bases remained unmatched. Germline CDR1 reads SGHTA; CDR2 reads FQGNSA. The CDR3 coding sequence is TGTGCCAGCAGCTTAGTGCCAGCGGGGCATACCGGGGAGCTGTTTTTT. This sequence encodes CASSLVPAGHTGELFF. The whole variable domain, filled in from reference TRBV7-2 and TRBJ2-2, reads GAGVSQSPSNKVTEKGKDVELRCDPISGHTALYWYRQSLGQGLEFLIYFQGNSAPDKSGLPSDRFSAERTGGSVSTLTIQRTQQEDSAVYLCASSLVPAGHTGELFFGEGSRLTVL.

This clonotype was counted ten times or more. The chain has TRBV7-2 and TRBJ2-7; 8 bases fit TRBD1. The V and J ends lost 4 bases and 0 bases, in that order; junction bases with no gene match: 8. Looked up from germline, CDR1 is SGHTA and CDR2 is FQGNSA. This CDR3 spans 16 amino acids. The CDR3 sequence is CASSSGTGTSSYEQYF. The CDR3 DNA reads TGTGCCAGCAGCTCCGGGACAGGAACTAGCTCCTACGAGCAGTACTTC.

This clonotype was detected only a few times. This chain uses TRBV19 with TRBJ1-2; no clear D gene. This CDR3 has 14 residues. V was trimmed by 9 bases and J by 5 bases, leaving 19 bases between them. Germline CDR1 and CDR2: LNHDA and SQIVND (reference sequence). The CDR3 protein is CASSRGGGGYGYTF. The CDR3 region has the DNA TGTGCCAGCTCCCGTGGAGGTGGAGGGTATGGCTACACCTTC.

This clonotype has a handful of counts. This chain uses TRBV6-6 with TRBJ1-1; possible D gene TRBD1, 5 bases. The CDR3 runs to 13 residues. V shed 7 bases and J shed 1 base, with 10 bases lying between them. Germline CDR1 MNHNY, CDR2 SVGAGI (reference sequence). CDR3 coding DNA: TGTGCCAGCACCACAAGGGGGAACACTGAAGCTTTCTTT. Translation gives CASTTRGNTEAFF.

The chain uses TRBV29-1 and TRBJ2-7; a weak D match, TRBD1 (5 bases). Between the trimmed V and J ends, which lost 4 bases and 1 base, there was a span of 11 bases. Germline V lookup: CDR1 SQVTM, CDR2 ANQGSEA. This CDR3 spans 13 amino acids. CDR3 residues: CSVGIRGSYEQYF. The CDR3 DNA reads TGCAGCGTTGGTATAAGGGGATCCTACGAGCAGTACTTC.

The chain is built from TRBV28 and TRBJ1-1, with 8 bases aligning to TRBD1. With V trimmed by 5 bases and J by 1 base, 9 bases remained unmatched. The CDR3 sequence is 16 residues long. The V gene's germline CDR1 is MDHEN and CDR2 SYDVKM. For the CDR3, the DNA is TGTGCCAGCAGTACTCACCCAGGGACAGGGAACACTGAAGCTTTCTTT. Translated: CASSTHPGTGNTEAFF.